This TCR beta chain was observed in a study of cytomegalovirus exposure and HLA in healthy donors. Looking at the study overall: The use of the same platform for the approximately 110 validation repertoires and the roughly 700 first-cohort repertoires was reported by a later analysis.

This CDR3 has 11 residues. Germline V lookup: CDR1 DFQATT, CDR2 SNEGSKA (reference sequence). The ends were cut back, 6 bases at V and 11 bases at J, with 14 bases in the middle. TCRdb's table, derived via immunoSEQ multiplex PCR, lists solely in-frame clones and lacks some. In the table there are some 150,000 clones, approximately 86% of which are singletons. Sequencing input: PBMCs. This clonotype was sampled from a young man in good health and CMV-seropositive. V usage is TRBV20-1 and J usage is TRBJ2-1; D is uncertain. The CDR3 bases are TGCAGTGCCCAGCGAGAGGCCCAGCAGTTCTTC. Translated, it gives CSAQREAQQFF.